This record looks at one TCR beta chain sequence and its context. Its specificity is not known. Sequenced by immunoSEQ multiplex PCR; TCRdb stores in-frame clones only, minus some. The sample yields approximately 120,000 clones, 80% to 95% seen once. V trimming: 5 bases; J trimming: 4 bases; junction bases outside the gene matches: 5. The germline gives CDR1 SGHTA, CDR2 FQGNSA. There are 16 residues in the CDR3. The sample comes from a study of T cell responses to AZD1222 COVID-19 vaccine. Study findings and constraints: Baseline seropositivity occurred in only a handful of AZD1222 recipients. A mostly white British donor set with more females was recruited, and clonal diversity was possibly underestimated.

The TCR was taken from an adult in good health. The source was peripheral blood, collected on day 0 of AZD1222 vaccination. This chain links TRBV7-2 with TRBJ1-6, with 10 bases fitting TRBD1. CDR3 amino acids: CASSPDRGLYNSPLHF. Written as DNA, the CDR3 is TGTGCCAGCAGCCCCGACAGGGGGCTGTATAATTCACCCCTCCACTTT.